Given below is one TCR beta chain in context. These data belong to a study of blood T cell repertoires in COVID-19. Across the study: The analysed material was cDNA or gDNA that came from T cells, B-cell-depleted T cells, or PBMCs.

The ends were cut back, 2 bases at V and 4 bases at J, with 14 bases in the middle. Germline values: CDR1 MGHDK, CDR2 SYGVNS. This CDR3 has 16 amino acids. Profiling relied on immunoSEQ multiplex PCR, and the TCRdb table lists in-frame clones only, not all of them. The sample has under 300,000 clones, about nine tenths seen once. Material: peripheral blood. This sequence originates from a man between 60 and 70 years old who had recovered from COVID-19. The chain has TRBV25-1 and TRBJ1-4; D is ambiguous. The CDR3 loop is CASSEPWTEDNEKLFF. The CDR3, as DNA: TGTGCCAGCAGTGAACCCTGGACTGAGGATAATGAAAAACTGTTTTTT.